The present entry profiles one T cell receptor beta chain with its context. The target antigen is unknown. The record originates from a study of metastatic and nonmetastatic thyroid tumors. Study-wide background: Patients with malignant and benign thyroid disease provided blood and tumor or nodule tissue, whose repertoires were compared.

Study-wide findings and caveats: For both blood and tumor, malignant thyroid tumors reportedly showed significantly higher TCR beta diversity than benign nodules did.

Every patient was untreated before thyroid surgery. The CDR3 is made up of 18 amino acids. Looked up from germline, CDR1 is MDHEN and CDR2 is SYDVKM. Losses at the gene ends were 2 bases for V and 3 bases for J; bases not matched to a gene: 15. Authors' processing steps: CDR3 was compared across clinicopathological groups, and the resulting differences were used to build a distant-metastasis classifier for papillary thyroid cancer. MiXCR was used by TCRdb to re-call the PCR reads. TCRdb, not the authors, supplied the V and J calls. The data contain about 21,000 clones, about 18% of them singletons. The receptor comes from a male donor with papillary thyroid cancer or a benign thyroid nodule (not recorded which). Some clones in this sample may be carry-over from other donors' samples. The genes are TRBV28 and TRBJ1-1; 7 nucleotides match TRBD1. The sequencing sample was made of blood. The CDR3 coding sequence is TGTGCCAGCAGTTTAGAGGGCAGGGGGTATTTGGGGTACACTGAAGCTTTCTTT. It encodes CASSLEGRGYLGYTEAFF.